The source of this T cell receptor (beta chain) is a study of blood T cell repertoires in COVID-19. This CDR3 has 15 residues. CDR1 KGHDR and CDR2 SFDVKD come from the germline V gene. The trim removed 7 bases at V and 7 bases at J, leaving 6 bases unmatched. TCRdb keeps only in-frame clones here, not all; method: immunoSEQ multiplex PCR. This sample has roughly 210,000 clones, with roughly 87% found just once. The sample consisted of PBMCs or T cells enriched from blood (not recorded which). This TCR was recovered from a man aged 25 to 40 in a cohort exposed to, infected with or recovered from COVID-19 (not recorded which). The chain combines TRBV24-1 with TRBJ2-1; 13 nucleotides align to TRBD2. Here the CDR3 reads CATRTGTSGENEQFF. The CDR3 region has the DNA TGTGCCACCAGGACCGGGACTAGCGGGGAGAATGAGCAGTTCTTC.